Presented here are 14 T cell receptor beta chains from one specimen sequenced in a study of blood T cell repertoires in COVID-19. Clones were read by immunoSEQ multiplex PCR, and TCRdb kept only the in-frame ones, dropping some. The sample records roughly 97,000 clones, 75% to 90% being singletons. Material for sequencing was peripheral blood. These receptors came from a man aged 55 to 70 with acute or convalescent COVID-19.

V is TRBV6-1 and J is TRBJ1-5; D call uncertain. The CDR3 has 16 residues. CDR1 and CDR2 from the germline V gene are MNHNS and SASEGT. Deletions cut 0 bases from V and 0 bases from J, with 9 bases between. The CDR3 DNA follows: TGTGCCAGCAGTGAAGCGGGCTTTCATAGCAATCAGCCCCAGCATTTT. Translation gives CASSEAGFHSNQPQHF.

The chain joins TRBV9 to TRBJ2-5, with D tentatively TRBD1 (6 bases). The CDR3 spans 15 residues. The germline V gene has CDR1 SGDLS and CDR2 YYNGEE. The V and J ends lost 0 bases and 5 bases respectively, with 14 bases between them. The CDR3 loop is CASSVAEGVWETQYF. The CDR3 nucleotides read TGTGCCAGCAGCGTAGCTGAGGGGGTGTGGGAGACCCAGTACTTC.

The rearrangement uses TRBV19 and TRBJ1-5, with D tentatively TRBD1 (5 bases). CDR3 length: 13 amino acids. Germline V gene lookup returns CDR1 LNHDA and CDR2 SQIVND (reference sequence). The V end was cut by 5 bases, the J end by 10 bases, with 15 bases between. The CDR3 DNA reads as TGTGCCAGTAGTGTCCGTACAGGCACACCCCAGCATTTT. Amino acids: CASSVRTGTPQHF. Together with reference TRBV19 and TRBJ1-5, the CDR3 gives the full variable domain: DGGITQSPKYLFRKEGQNVTLSCEQNLNHDAMYWYRQDPGQGLRLIYYSQIVNDFQKGDIAEGYSVSREKKESFPLTVTSAQKNPTAFYLCASSVRTGTPQHFGDGTRLSIL.

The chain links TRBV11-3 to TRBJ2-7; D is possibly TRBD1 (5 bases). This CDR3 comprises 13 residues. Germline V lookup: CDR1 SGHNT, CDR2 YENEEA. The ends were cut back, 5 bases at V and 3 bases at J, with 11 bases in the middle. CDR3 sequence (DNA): TGTGCCAGCAGCCCTAGGGGATTCTACGAGCAGTACGTC. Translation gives CASSPRGFYEQYV.

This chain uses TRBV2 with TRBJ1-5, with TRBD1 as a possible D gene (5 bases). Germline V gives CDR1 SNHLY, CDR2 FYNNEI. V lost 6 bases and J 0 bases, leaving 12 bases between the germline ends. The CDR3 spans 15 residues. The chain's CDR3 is CASSSDSYSNQPQHF. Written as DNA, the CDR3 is TGTGCCAGCAGCAGCGACAGTTATAGCAATCAGCCCCAGCATTTT.

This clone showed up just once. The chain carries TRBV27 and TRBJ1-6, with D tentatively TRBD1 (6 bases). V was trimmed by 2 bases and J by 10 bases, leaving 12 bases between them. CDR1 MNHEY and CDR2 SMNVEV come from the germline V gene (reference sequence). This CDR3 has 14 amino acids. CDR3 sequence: CASSLGVGGSPLHF. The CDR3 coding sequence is TGTGCCAGCAGTTTAGGGGTTGGGGGCTCACCCCTCCACTTT.

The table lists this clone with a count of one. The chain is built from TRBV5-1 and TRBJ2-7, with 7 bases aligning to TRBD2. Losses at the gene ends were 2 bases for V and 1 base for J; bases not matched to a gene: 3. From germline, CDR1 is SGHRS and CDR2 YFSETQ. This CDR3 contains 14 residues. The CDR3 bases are TGCGCCAGCAGCTTAACTAGCGCTTCCTACGAGCAGTACTTC. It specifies CASSLTSASYEQYF.

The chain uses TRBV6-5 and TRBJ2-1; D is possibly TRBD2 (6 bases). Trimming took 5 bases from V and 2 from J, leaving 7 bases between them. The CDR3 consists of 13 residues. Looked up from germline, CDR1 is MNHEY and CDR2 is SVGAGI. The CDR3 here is CASSRLAYNEQFF. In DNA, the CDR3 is TGTGCCAGCAGTCGACTAGCCTACAATGAGCAGTTCTTC.

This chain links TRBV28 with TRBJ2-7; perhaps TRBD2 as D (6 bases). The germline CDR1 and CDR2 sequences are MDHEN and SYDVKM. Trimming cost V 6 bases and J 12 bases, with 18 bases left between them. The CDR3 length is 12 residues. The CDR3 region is CASSYRGRGGYF. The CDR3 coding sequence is TGTGCCAGCAGCTACAGAGGAAGGGGAGGGTACTTC.

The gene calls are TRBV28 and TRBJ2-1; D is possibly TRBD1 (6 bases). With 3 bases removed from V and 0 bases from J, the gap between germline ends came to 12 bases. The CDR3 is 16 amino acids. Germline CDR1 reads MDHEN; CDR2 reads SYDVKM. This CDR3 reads CASSFAGARSYNEQFF. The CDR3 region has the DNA TGTGCCAGCAGTTTCGCAGGGGCGCGCTCCTACAATGAGCAGTTCTTC.

The CDR3 loop is CASSPTSGGVNEQYF. The CDR3 DNA sequence: TGTGCCAGCAGCCCGACTAGCGGGGGGGTGAACGAGCAGTACTTC. This chain joins TRBV6-5 and TRBJ2-7, with 14 bases identical to TRBD2. Trimming at V came to 6 bases and at J to 5 bases, leaving 6 bases not matched to a gene. Germline loops: CDR1 MNHEY, CDR2 SVGAGI. The CDR3 loop spans 15 amino acids.

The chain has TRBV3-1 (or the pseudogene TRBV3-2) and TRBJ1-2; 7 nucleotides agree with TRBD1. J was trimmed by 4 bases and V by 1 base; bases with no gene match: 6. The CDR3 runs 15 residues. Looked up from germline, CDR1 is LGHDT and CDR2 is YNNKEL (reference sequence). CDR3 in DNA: TGTGCCAGCAGCCAAGCGGACAGGCCTAGCTATGGCTACACCTTC. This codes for CASSQADRPSYGYTF.

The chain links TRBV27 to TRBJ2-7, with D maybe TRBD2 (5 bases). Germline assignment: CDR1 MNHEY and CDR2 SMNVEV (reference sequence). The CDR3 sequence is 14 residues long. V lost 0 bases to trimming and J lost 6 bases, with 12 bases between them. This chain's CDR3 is CASSLSWAGGEQYF. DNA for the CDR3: TGTGCCAGCAGTTTATCCTGGGCGGGTGGCGAGCAGTACTTC.

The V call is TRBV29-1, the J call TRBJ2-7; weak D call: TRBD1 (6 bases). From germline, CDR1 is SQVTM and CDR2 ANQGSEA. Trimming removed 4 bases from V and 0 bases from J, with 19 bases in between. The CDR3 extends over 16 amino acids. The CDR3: CSVGNSRTAVSYEQYF. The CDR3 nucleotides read TGCAGCGTTGGAAACTCACGGACAGCAGTCTCCTACGAGCAGTACTTC.